This TCR beta chain was captured in a study of T cell changes during pregnancy in multiple sclerosis. TCRdb's table, derived via immunoSEQ multiplex PCR, lists solely in-frame clones and lacks some. Here the sample spans roughly 99,000 clones, about 90% being singletons. This CDR3 has 17 amino acids. Trimming left V 4 bases short and J 1 base short, with 19 bases between. From germline, CDR1 is LNHDA and CDR2 SQIVND (reference sequence). The material sequenced was peripheral blood, taken after pregnancy. The chain combines TRBV19 with TRBJ1-1; tentatively, D is TRBD1 (6 bases). The receptor was isolated from a female donor in good health, enrolled as a control in a pregnancy study. The chain's CDR3 is CASSRDMGVGSNTEAFF. The CDR3, as DNA: TGTGCCAGTAGTAGGGACATGGGTGTGGGCTCGAACACTGAAGCTTTCTTT.